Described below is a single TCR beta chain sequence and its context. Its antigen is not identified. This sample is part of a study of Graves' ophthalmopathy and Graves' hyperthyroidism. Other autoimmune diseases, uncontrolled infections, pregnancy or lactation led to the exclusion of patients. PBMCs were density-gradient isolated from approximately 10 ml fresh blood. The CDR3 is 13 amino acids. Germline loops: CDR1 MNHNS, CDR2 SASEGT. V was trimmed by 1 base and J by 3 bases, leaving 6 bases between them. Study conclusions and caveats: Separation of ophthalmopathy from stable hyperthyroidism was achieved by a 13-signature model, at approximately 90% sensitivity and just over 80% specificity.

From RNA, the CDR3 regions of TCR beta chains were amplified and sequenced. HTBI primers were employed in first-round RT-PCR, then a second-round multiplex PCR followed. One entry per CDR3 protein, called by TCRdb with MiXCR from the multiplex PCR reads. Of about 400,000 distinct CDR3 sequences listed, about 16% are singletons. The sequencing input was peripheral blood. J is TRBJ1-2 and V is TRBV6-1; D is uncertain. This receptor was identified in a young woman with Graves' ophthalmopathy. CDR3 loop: CASSEVGDYGYTF. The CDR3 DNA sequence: TGTGCCAGCAGTGAAGTCGGCGACTATGGCTACACCTTC.